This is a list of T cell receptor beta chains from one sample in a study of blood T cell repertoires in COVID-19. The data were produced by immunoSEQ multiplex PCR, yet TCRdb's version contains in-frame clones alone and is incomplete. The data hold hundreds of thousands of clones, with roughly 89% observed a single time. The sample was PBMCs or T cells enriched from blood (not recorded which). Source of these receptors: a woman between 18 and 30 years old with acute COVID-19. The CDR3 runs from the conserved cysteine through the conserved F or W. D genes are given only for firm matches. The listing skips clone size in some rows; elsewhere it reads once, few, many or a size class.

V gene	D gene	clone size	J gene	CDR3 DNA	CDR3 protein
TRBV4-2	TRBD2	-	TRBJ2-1	TGTGCCAGCAGCCAAGATTCAGCTAGCGGGAGGGCCGGGTACAATGAGCAGTTCTTC	CASSQDSASGRAGYNEQFF
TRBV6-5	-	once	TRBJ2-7	TGTGCCAGCAGTTACGATGGGTTGGCGGGCTCCTACGAGCAGTACTTC	CASSYDGLAGSYEQYF
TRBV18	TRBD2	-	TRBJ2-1	TGTGCCAGCTCATCTTCTCTAGCGGGAGGGCCTCTGGCCCCCCACAATGAGCAGTTCTTC	CASSSSLAGGPLAPHNEQFF
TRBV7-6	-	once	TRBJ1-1	TGTGCCAGCAGCTTAATACAGGGGAACACTGAAGCTTTCTTT	CASSLIQGNTEAFF
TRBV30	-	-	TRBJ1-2	TGTGCCTGGACACGCGACAGAGGCGCCTATGGCTACACCTTC	CAWTRDRGAYGYTF
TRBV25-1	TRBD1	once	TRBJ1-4	TGTGCCAGCAGTGAATGGGACAGACAGGAAAAACTGTTTTTT	CASSEWDRQEKLFF
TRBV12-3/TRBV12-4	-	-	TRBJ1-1	TGTGCCAGCAGTCTAGCAGCGAACACTGAAGCTTTCTTT	CASSLAANTEAFF
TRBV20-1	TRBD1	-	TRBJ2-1	TGCAGTGCTAGTACCGGGACAGGGCACAATGAGCAGTTCTTC	CSASTGTGHNEQFF
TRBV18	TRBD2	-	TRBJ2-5	TGTGCCAGCTCACGGACTAGCGGAGAGACCCAGTACTTC	CASSRTSGETQYF
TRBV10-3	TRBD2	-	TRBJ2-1	TGTGCCATCAGTCTCAGGACTAGCGGGAGTGGGTACAATGAGCAGTTCTTC	CAISLRTSGSGYNEQFF
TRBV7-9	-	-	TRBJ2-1	TGTGCCAGCAGTCTAGTTGGCAATGAGCAGTTCTTC	CASSLVGNEQFF
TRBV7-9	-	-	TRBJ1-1	TGTGCCAGCAGCTTAGTGGGCAGCACTGAAGCTTTCTTT	CASSLVGSTEAFF
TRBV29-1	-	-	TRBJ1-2	TGCAGCGCGACGGTCCGTTACGATGGCTACACCTTC	CSATVRYDGYTF
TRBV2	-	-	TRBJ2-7	TGTGCCAGCAGGGGTCTGGACAACACCTACGAGCAGTACTTC	CASRGLDNTYEQYF
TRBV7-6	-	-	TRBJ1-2	TGTGCCAGCAGCTTAGATCAGGGTCTCTATGGCTACACCTTC	CASSLDQGLYGYTF
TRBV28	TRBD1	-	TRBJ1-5	TGTGCCAGCAGTCCCAGTCCGACAGGGAAAGTGGAACAGCCCCAGCATTTT	CASSPSPTGKVEQPQHF
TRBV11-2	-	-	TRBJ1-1	TGTGCCAGCAGCCTCTTGCGGGGGGGGATCGCCTCTGAAGCTTTCTTT	CASSLLRGGIASEAFF
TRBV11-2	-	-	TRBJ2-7	TGTGCCAGCAGCTTAGATCTATTAATGATTACCTACGAGCAGTACTTC	CASSLDLLMITYEQYF